This is a list of T cell receptor beta chains from one sample in a study of blood T cell repertoires in COVID-19. Sequencing used immunoSEQ multiplex PCR; TCRdb keeps in-frame clones, though not all of them. The data show 150,000 to 170,000 clones, 65% to 90% seen once. The specimen was peripheral blood. The receptors derive from a woman aged 55-69 years with COVID-19, enrolled during active disease. Both conserved end residues are part of each CDR3. D genes are given only for firm matches. The size entry is marked missing in some rows and otherwise reads once, few, many or a size class.

TRBJ1-1 TRBV18 NA TRBD1 TGTGCCAGCTCACCCTCCAGGGGACAGACTGAAGCTTTCTTT CASSPSRGQTEAFF
TRBJ1-2 TRBV5-1 NA TRBD1 TGCGCCAGCAGCCCCGGGACAGGGAGATATGGCTACACCTTC CASSPGTGRYGYTF
TRBJ2-1 TRBV5-1 NA NA TGCGCCAGCAGCTTTATTGTGAGTTACAATGAGCAGTTCTTC CASSFIVSYNEQFF
TRBJ1-2 TRBV6-5 NA TRBD1 TGTGCCAGCAGTTCCCCGGGACAGGCCAACTATGGCTACACCTTC CASSSPGQANYGYTF
TRBJ1-2 TRBV3-1/TRBV3-2 many NA TGTGCCAGCAGCCAAGATTTGAACAGAAGGGGCAATGGCTACACCTTC CASSQDLNRRGNGYTF
TRBJ1-2 TRBV11-2 few NA TGTGCCAGCAGCGGTCCGAACGGTCTGTCCTATGGCTACACCTTC CASSGPNGLSYGYTF
TRBJ2-7 TRBV4-2 few NA TGTGCCAGCAGCCAAGAAGTGGCGGAACTCTCCTACGAGCAGTACTTC CASSQEVAELSYEQYF
TRBJ2-3 TRBV19 NA TRBD2 TGTGCCAGTAGTGCCCGCAGTCTACTTGTGGGGACTAGCGGGAGCACAGATACGCAGTATTTT CASSARSLLVGTSGSTDTQYF
TRBJ2-3 TRBV7-9 once TRBD2 TGTGCCAGCAGCTCACAGACTAGCGGGGGAGTTTTT CASSSQTSGGVF
TRBJ2-3 TRBV24-1 NA TRBD2 TGTGCCACCAGTGATTTGACGGGGGGAACGCAGTATTTT CATSDLTGGTQYF
TRBJ1-2 TRBV2 NA TRBD1 TGTGCCAGCAGTTATTCTTGGACAGGCACTAACTATGGCTACACCTTC CASSYSWTGTNYGYTF
TRBJ1-4 TRBV7-2 NA NA TGTGCCAGCAGCTTAGTGGCAGGGATAGACGAAAAACTGTTTTTT CASSLVAGIDEKLFF
TRBJ1-4 TRBV18 few TRBD1 TGTGCCAGCTCACTCGACAGGGGGCCGGCTAATGAAAAACTGTTTTTT CASSLDRGPANEKLFF
TRBJ1-1 TRBV5-1 NA NA TGCGCCAGCAGCGTTGACTCGGACACTGAAGCTTTCTTT CASSVDSDTEAFF
TRBJ1-1 TRBV6-5 NA NA TGTGCCAGCAGTTACTCGGGCAGTCCCAATGAAGCTTTCTTT CASSYSGSPNEAFF
TRBJ1-1 TRBV6-5 NA TRBD1 TGTGCCACCGGGACGGACAGGGGGTTGAACACTGAAGCTTTCTTT CATGTDRGLNTEAFF
TRBJ2-7 TRBV5-1 NA NA TGCGCCAGCAGCTTGAACGGGCTAGCGCGAGAGGGGGAGCAGTACTTC CASSLNGLAREGEQYF
TRBJ2-5 TRBV11-2 NA NA TGTGCCAGCAGCTTACCCGGACACGTGGAGACCCAGTACTTC CASSLPGHVETQYF
TRBJ1-5 TRBV5-6 few TRBD1 TGTGCCAGCAGCCGGGACAGTAATAGCAATCAGCCCCAGCATTTT CASSRDSNSNQPQHF
TRBJ2-5 TRBV27 NA TRBD1 TGTGCCAGCACCTCAGACAGGGGAGAGACCCAGTACTTC CASTSDRGETQYF
TRBJ1-2 TRBV18 NA NA TGTGCCAGCTCACCCGTGGAGGGGGGGAACTATGGCTACACCTTC CASSPVEGGNYGYTF
TRBJ1-5 TRBV6-5 NA TRBD1 TGTGCCAGCAGTCTCCGGGACAGGTATTTTCAGCCCCAGCATTTT CASSLRDRYFQPQHF
TRBJ1-1 TRBV29-1 once TRBD1 TGCAGCGTTGCCGGGACAGGGGTTTCGGCTTTCTTT CSVAGTGVSAFF
TRBJ2-1 TRBV4-1 NA TRBD2 TGCGCCAGCAGCTTAGGACTAGCGGGGCGAAGGCAGTTCTTC CASSLGLAGRRQFF
TRBJ1-5 TRBV5-8 NA NA TGTGCCAGCAGCTTGGACGGAGATAGCAATCAGCCCCAGCATTTT CASSLDGDSNQPQHF
TRBJ2-7 TRBV12-3/TRBV12-4 NA TRBD1 TGTGCCAGCGGACAGGTCAACCTTGAGGAGCAGTACTTC CASGQVNLEEQYF
TRBJ2-7 TRBV7-8 NA NA TGTGCCAGCACCGATAAGGGGCCCGCCTACGAGCAGTACTTC CASTDKGPAYEQYF
TRBJ1-4 TRBV18 NA NA TGTGCCAGCTCCCCACGACAGAATGAAAAACTGTTTTTT CASSPRQNEKLFF
TRBJ1-1 TRBV10-3 NA TRBD1 TGTGCCATCAGTGGGGGACAGGGTGAAGCTTTCTTT CAISGGQGEAFF